This T cell receptor beta chain was observed in a study of cytomegalovirus exposure and HLA in healthy donors. Study conclusions and caveats: Subsequent analysis revealed that first-cohort TCR clusters tended to co-occur in the 110 or so validation repertoires.

About this clone: Its antigen is still unknown.

Per the germline V gene, CDR1 is MNHEY and CDR2 is SMNVEV (reference sequence). V was pared by 4 bases and J by 4 bases, with 11 bases between. The CDR3 extends over 14 amino acids. It was the approximately 120-subject validation cohort, separate from the approximately 700-subject first cohort, to which the donors belonged. Profiling relied on immunoSEQ multiplex PCR, and the TCRdb table lists in-frame clones only, not all of them. The sample records approximately 220,000 clones, approximately 83% being singletons. The chain is built from TRBV27 and TRBJ1-5, with a weak D call TRBD1 (5 bases). Sequences were obtained from PBMCs. The receptor's source is a woman aged 30 to 39 in good health and CMV-seropositive. The CDR3 DNA reads as TGTGCCAGCAGTTCGGGACCGTGGAATCAGCCCCAGCATTTT. Amino acid sequence: CASSSGPWNQPQHF.